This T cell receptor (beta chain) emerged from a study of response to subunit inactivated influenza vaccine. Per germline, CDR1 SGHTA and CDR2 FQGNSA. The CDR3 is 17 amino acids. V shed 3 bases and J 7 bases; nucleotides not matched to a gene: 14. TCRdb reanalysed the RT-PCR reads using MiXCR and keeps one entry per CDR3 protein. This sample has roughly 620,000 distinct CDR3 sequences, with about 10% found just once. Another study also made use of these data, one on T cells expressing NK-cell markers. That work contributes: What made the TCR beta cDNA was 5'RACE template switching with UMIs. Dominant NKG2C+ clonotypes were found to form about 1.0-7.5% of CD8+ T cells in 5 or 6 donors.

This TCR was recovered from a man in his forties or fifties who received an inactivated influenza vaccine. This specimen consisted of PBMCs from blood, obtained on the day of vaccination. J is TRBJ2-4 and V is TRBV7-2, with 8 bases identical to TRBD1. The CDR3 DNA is TGTGCCAGCAGCTTCTCGGCCACCGGCAGGGGGCGGAACATTCAGTACTTC. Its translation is CASSFSATGRGRNIQYF.